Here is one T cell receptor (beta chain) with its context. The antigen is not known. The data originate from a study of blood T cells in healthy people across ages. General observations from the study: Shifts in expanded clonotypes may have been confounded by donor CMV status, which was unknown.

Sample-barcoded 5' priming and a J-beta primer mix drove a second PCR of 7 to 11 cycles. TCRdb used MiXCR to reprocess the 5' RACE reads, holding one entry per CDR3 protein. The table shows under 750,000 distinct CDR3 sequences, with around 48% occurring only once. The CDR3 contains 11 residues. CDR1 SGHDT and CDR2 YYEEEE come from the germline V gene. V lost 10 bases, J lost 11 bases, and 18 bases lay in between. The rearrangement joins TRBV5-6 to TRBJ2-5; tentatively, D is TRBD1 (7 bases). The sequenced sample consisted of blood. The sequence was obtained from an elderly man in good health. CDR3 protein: CAAGGKYEQYF. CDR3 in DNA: TGTGCCGCAGGGGGGAAGTATGAGCAGTACTTC.